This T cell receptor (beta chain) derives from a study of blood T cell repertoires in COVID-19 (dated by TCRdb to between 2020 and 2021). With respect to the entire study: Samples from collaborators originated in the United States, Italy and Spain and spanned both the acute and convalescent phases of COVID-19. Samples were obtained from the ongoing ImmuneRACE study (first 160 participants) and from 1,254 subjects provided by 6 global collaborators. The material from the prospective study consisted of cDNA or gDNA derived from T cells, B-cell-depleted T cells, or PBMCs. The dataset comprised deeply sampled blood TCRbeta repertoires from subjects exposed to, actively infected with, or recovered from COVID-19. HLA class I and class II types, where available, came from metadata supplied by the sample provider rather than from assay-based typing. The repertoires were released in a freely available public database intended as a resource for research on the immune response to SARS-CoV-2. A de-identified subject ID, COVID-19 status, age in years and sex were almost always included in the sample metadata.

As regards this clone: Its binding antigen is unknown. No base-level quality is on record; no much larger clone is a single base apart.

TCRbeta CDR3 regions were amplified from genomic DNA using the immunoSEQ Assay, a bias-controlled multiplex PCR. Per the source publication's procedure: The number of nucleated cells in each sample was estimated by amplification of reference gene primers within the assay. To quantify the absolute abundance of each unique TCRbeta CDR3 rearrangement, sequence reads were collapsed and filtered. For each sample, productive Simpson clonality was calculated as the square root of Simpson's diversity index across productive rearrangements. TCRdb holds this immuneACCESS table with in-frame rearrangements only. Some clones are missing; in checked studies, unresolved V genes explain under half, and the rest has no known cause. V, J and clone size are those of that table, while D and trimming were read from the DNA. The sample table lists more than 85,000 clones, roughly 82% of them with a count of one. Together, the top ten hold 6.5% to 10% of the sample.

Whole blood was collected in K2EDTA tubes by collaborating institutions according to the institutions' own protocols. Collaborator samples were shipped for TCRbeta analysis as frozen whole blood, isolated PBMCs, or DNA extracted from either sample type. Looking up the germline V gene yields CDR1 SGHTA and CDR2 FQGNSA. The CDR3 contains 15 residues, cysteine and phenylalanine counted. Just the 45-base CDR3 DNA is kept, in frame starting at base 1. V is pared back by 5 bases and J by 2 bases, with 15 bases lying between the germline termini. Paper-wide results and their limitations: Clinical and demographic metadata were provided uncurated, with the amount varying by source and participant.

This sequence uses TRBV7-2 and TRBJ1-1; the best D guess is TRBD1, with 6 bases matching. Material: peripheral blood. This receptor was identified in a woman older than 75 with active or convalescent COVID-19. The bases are TGTGCCAGCAGCCCTCAACGGACAGTCAACACTGAAGCTTTCTTT. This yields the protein CASSPQRTVNTEAFF.